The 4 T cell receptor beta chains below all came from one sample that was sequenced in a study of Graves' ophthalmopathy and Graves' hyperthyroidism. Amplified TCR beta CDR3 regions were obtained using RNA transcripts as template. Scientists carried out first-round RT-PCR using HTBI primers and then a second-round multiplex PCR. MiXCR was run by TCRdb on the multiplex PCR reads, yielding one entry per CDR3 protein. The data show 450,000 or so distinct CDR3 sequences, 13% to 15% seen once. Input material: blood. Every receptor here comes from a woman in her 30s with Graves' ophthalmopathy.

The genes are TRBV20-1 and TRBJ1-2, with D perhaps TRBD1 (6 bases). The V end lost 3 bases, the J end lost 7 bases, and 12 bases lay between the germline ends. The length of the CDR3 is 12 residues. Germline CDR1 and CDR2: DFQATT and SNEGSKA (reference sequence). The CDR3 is CSASEQGAGYTF. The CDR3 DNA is TGCAGTGCTAGCGAACAGGGTGCTGGCTACACCTTC.

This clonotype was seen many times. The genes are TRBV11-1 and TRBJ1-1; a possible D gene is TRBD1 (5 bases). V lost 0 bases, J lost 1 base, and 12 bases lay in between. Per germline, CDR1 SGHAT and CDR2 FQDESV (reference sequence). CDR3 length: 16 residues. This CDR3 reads CASSLAPGTGNTEAFF. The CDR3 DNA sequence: TGTGCCAGCAGCTTAGCCCCCGGGACCGGGAACACTGAAGCTTTCTTT.

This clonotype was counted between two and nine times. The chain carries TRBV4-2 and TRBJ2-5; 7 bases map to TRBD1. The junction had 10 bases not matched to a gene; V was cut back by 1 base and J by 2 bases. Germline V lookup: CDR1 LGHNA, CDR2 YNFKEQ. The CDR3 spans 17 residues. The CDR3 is CASSQGWGQKGQETQYF. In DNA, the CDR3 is TGTGCCAGCAGCCAAGGGTGGGGACAGAAGGGACAAGAGACCCAGTACTTC.

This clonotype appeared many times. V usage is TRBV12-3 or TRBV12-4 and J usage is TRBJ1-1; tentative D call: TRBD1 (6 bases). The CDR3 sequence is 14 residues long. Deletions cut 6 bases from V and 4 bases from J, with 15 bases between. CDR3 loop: CASRPGHRSTEAFF. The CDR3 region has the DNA TGTGCCAGCAGACCGGGACATAGAAGCACTGAAGCTTTCTTT.